These 30 T cell receptor beta chains were sequenced from one sample in a study of blood T cell repertoires in COVID-19. Clones were sequenced by immunoSEQ multiplex PCR, and TCRdb holds only the in-frame ones, with some missing. The data contain 270,000 or so clones, more than 80% of them singletons. The specimen sequenced was peripheral blood. The receptors shown here come from a woman aged 30 to 39 with active or convalescent COVID-19.

This chain uses TRBV9 with TRBJ2-1, with 10 bases that match TRBD2. Germline V CDR1 and CDR2: SGDLS, YYNGEE. This CDR3 comprises 15 residues. V shed 2 bases, J shed 3 bases, and the junction held 2 bases outside the gene matches. The CDR3 region is CASSVSGGDYNEQFF. The CDR3 region has the DNA TGTGCCAGCAGCGTGAGCGGGGGGGACTACAATGAGCAGTTCTTC. The full variable domain, with the rest looked up from reference TRBV9 and TRBJ2-1, is DSGVTQTPKHLITATGQRVTLRCSPRSGDLSVYWYQQSLDQGLQFLIQYYNGEERAKGNILERFSAQQFPDLHSELNLSSLELGDSALYFCASSVSGGDYNEQFFGPGTRLTVL.

This chain links TRBV19 with TRBJ1-1; D gene uncertain. The CDR3 runs 15 residues. Germline loops: CDR1 LNHDA, CDR2 SQIVND (reference sequence). V was cut by 2 bases and J by 2 bases, with 12 bases left in between. Here the CDR3 reads CASSITLRRNTEAFF. The CDR3 DNA is TGTGCCAGTAGTATAACCTTACGGAGAAACACTGAAGCTTTCTTT. Based on the CDR3 plus reference TRBV19 and TRBJ1-1, the full variable domain is DGGITQSPKYLFRKEGQNVTLSCEQNLNHDAMYWYRQDPGQGLRLIYYSQIVNDFQKGDIAEGYSVSREKKESFPLTVTSAQKNPTAFYLCASSITLRRNTEAFFGQGTRLTVV.

This clone was seen once. The V and J genes are TRBV9 and TRBJ1-2, with D maybe TRBD1 (5 bases). The V end lost 1 base, the J end lost 4 bases, and 11 bases lay between the germline ends. The germline CDR1 and CDR2 sequences are SGDLS and YYNGEE. The CDR3 extends over 14 amino acids. The chain's CDR3 is CASSVLAGPYGYTF. The CDR3 DNA reads TGTGCCAGCAGCGTACTGGCAGGGCCCTATGGCTACACCTTC.

This sequence joins TRBV15 and TRBJ2-3; TRBD2 matches at 10 bases. Germline CDR1 LNHNV, CDR2 YYDKDF (reference sequence). The CDR3 extends over 17 amino acids. Unmatched junction bases numbered 9, after V lost 0 bases and J lost 6 bases. The CDR3 nucleotides are TGTGCCACCAGCAGAGATCGAGCGGGGGGGCCGTTGGATACGCAGTATTTT. This codes for CATSRDRAGGPLDTQYF.

This chain connects TRBV28 to TRBJ2-2, with D possibly TRBD2 on 6 matching bases. This CDR3 spans 13 amino acids. Germline V CDR1 and CDR2: MDHEN, SYDVKM. The V end lost 10 bases, the J end lost 2 bases, and 11 bases lay between the germline ends. In nucleotides, the CDR3 is TGTGCCATCGGGGGTATCAACACCGGGGAGCTGTTTTTT. It translates to CAIGGINTGELFF. Full variable domain (remainder filled in from reference TRBV28 and TRBJ2-2): DVKVTQSSRYLVKRTGEKVFLECVQDMDHENMFWYRQDPGLGLRLIYFSYDVKMKEKGDIPEGYSVSREKKERFSLILESASTNQTSMYLCAIGGINTGELFFGEGSRLTVL.

The gene calls are TRBV7-9 and TRBJ1-5, with D possibly TRBD1 on 6 matching bases. Germline CDR1 is SEHNR and CDR2 is FQNEAQ (reference sequence). This CDR3 has 17 amino acids. Between the trimmed V and J ends, which lost 5 bases and 0 bases, there was a span of 17 bases. CDR3 residues: CASSQGPGTYSNQPQHF. As DNA, the CDR3 is TGTGCCAGCAGCCAGGGGCCTGGCACCTATAGCAATCAGCCCCAGCATTTT.

This chain uses TRBV28 with TRBJ1-5, with TRBD1 matching 7 bases. Germline loops: CDR1 MDHEN, CDR2 SYDVKM. CDR3 length: 14 amino acids. J lost 5 bases, V lost 4 bases, and 5 bases had no gene match. The CDR3 nucleotides are TGTGCCAGCAGTTCACAAGACAGGGATCAGCCCCAGCATTTT. Its translation is CASSSQDRDQPQHF.

This chain joins TRBV7-9 and TRBJ2-3; 10 bases are shared with TRBD2. The CDR3 sequence is 17 residues long. CDR1 is SEHNR and CDR2 is FQNEAQ in the germline V gene (reference sequence). The V segment lost 5 bases and the J segment 5 bases; nucleotides outside the gene matches: 13. The CDR3 here is CASSPIRLAGALDTQYF. CDR3 DNA sequence: TGTGCCAGCAGCCCCATAAGGCTAGCGGGGGCCCTAGATACGCAGTATTTT.

This chain connects TRBV19 to TRBJ1-5; weak D call: TRBD1 (6 bases). CDR1 and CDR2 from the germline V gene are LNHDA and SQIVND (reference sequence). The CDR3 is 16 amino acids. V was clipped by 5 bases and J by 3 bases, with 17 bases between them. CDR3 in DNA: TGTGCCAGTAGTCCGAGGGGACATAGCGCCAATCAGCCCCAGCATTTT. Protein sequence: CASSPRGHSANQPQHF.

The DNA of the CDR3 is TGTGCCAGCAGTTACTCGACAGGGAACGAGCAGTACTTC. It specifies CASSYSTGNEQYF. The chain carries TRBV6-2 or TRBV6-3 and TRBJ2-7, with 7 bases matching TRBD1. The CDR3 has 13 amino acids. CDR1 and CDR2 (germline): MNHEY, SVGEGT. The V segment lost 0 bases and the J segment 5 bases; nucleotides outside the gene matches: 1.

The sample holds one count of this clone. The chain employs TRBV4-1 and TRBJ1-6; 7 nucleotides align to TRBD1. CDR1 and CDR2 from the germline V gene are MGHRA and YSYEKL. The CDR3 contains 15 residues. Trimming cost V 0 bases and J 9 bases; bases outside gene matches: 5. CDR3 region: CASSQDPGGPSPLHF. The CDR3, as DNA: TGCGCCAGCAGCCAAGATCCAGGGGGACCTTCACCCCTCCACTTT.

The rearrangement joins TRBV12-3 or TRBV12-4 to TRBJ2-7, with D possibly being TRBD1 (5 bases). The CDR3 spans 13 residues. V shed 5 bases and J shed 1 base, with 9 bases lying between them. The CDR3 loop reads CASSRTPSYEQYF. In nucleotides, the CDR3 is TGTGCCAGCAGTCGGACACCTTCCTACGAGCAGTACTTC.

CDR3 sequence (DNA): TGTGCCAGCACTCCGGGACAATCCTACGAGCAGTACTTC. Its translation is CASTPGQSYEQYF. The genes are TRBV6-5 and TRBJ2-7; TRBD1 is a possible D gene (6 bases). In germline, CDR1 is MNHEY, CDR2 SVGAGI. CDR3 length equals 13 residues. V was shortened by 7 bases and J by 1 base, with 11 bases between the two germline ends.

This chain connects TRBV7-6 to TRBJ2-4; TRBD2 might be the D (6 bases). The CDR3 is 13 amino acids. Trimming left V 5 bases short and J 6 bases short, with 11 bases between. Germline V gene sequence: CDR1 SGHVS, CDR2 FNYEAQ. This CDR3 reads CASSPSEGNIQYF. The CDR3 bases are TGTGCCAGCAGCCCTAGCGAAGGAAACATTCAGTACTTC.

V gene TRBV6-1 combines with J gene TRBJ2-3; 10 nucleotides agree with TRBD2. The germline V gene has CDR1 MNHNS and CDR2 SASEGT. V was clipped by 4 bases and J by 2 bases; unmatched bases: 6. The CDR3 is 16 amino acids. CDR3 region: CASSVLAGGNTDTQYF. CDR3 DNA: TGTGCCAGCAGTGTTTTAGCGGGGGGCAACACAGATACGCAGTATTTT.

The rearrangement joins TRBV4-3 to TRBJ1-2, with 10 bases lining up with TRBD1. Trimming took 4 bases from V and 4 from J; bases not matched to a gene: 12. Germline lookup yields CDR1 LGHNA and CDR2 YSLEER. The CDR3 totals 17 residues. The CDR3 DNA follows: TGCGCCAGCAGCCCGGCCCCGGGACAGGGGTATTCCTATGGCTACACCTTC. It yields the protein CASSPAPGQGYSYGYTF.

The chain uses TRBV19 and TRBJ1-5, with a possible D match to TRBD1 (5 bases). This CDR3 has 18 amino acids. Germline V gene data show CDR1 as LNHDA and CDR2 as SQIVND (reference sequence). Trimming left V 1 base short and J 4 bases short, with 20 bases between. The CDR3 is CASSIVGQQWGENQPQHF. As DNA, the CDR3 is TGTGCCAGTAGTATAGTCGGTCAGCAGTGGGGGGAAAATCAGCCCCAGCATTTT. Supplemented by reference TRBV19 and TRBJ1-5, the full variable domain reads DGGITQSPKYLFRKEGQNVTLSCEQNLNHDAMYWYRQDPGQGLRLIYYSQIVNDFQKGDIAEGYSVSREKKESFPLTVTSAQKNPTAFYLCASSIVGQQWGENQPQHFGDGTRLSIL.

This clone was seen only a few times. The chain joins TRBV6-5 to TRBJ2-7; tentatively, D is TRBD2 (5 bases). V lost 10 bases and J lost 0, with 19 bases in between. The CDR3 length is 15 residues. Germline-derived CDR1 and CDR2 are MNHEY and SVGAGI. The CDR3 DNA is TGTGCCATTACCCCCGGGGTGGGGAGCTCCTACGAGCAGTACTTC. Protein: CAITPGVGSSYEQYF.

The V call is TRBV10-3, the J call TRBJ2-2; 8 bases line up with TRBD2. From germline, CDR1 is ENHRY and CDR2 SYGVKD. The CDR3 has 14 amino acids. V was pared by 8 bases and J by 2 bases, with 4 bases of the junction left unmatched. CDR3 amino acids: CAIAGTRNTGELFF. In nucleotides, the CDR3 is TGTGCCATCGCCGGGACTAGAAACACCGGGGAGCTGTTTTTT.

This rearrangement joins TRBV6-1 to TRBJ1-1; D gene uncertain. The V end lost 7 bases, the J end lost 5 bases, and 8 bases lay between the germline ends. The CDR3 extends over 11 amino acids. Germline CDR1 and CDR2: MNHNS and SASEGT. The chain's CDR3 is CASTHRTEAFF. The DNA of the CDR3 is TGTGCCAGCACCCATCGGACTGAAGCTTTCTTT.

This clone was detected only a few times. The chain carries TRBV6-2 or TRBV6-3 and TRBJ2-7; 7 nucleotides line up with TRBD1. CDR1 is MNHEY, CDR2 SVGEGT, per germline. V lost 6 bases to trimming and J lost 1 base; unmatched junction nucleotides: 9. CDR3 length: 15 residues. CDR3 in DNA: TGTGCCAGCAGGCCTTACAGGGGCTGGTCCTACGAGCAGTACTTC. Translating it yields CASRPYRGWSYEQYF.

The V call is TRBV30, the J call TRBJ2-2, with a possible D match to TRBD2 (7 bases). Germline lookup yields CDR1 GTSNPN and CDR2 SVGIG (reference sequence). The V and J ends lost 3 bases and 2 bases respectively, with 16 bases between them. The CDR3 spans 16 residues. The CDR3 reads CAWRRGGFPNTGELFF. For the CDR3, the DNA is TGTGCCTGGAGGAGGGGGGGGTTCCCCAACACCGGGGAGCTGTTTTTT.

The J gene is TRBJ2-7, the V gene TRBV19; 7 bases map to TRBD1. This CDR3 spans 13 amino acids. Germline CDR1 is LNHDA and CDR2 is SQIVND (reference sequence). Trimming removed 8 bases from V and 3 bases from J; junction bases left unmatched: 7. The CDR3 sequence is CASSVQGNYEQYF. DNA for the CDR3: TGTGCCAGTTCGGTACAGGGGAACTACGAGCAGTACTTC.

This chain links TRBV30 with TRBJ2-3; 7 bases are shared with TRBD2. The CDR3 contains 14 residues. CDR1 and CDR2 from the germline V gene are GTSNPN and SVGIG (reference sequence). Trimming at V came to 0 bases and at J to 8 bases, leaving 8 bases not matched to a gene. CDR3 region: CAWSVRGGLGTQYF. The CDR3 nucleotides read TGTGCCTGGAGTGTACGCGGGGGATTGGGTACGCAGTATTTT.

V usage is TRBV6-4 and J usage is TRBJ2-2, with 10 positions matching TRBD1. The V segment lost 3 bases and the J segment 6 bases; nucleotides outside the gene matches: 4. The CDR3 is made up of 15 amino acids. The V gene's germline CDR1 is MRHNA and CDR2 SNTAGT. DNA of the CDR3: TGTGCCAGCAGTGAGGGACAGGGGACGGCCGGGGAGCTGTTTTTT. Its translation: CASSEGQGTAGELFF.

The chain has TRBV7-2 and TRBJ1-6; the D is unclear. Trimming took 5 bases from V and 5 from J, leaving 10 bases between them. This CDR3 contains 14 residues. CDR1 is SGHTA and CDR2 is FQGNSA in the germline V gene. CDR3 nucleotide sequence: TGTGCCAGCAGCACAGACGTAAATAATTCACCCCTCCACTTT. Its protein product is CASSTDVNNSPLHF.

This chain links TRBV7-9 with TRBJ1-1; D gene unclear. The germline V and J ends were trimmed by 6 bases and 3 bases, with 11 bases remaining between them. Germline V gives CDR1 SEHNR, CDR2 FQNEAQ (reference sequence). There are 13 residues in the CDR3. The CDR3 nucleotides are TGTGCCAGCAGGAGCGAGGTTTACACTGAAGCTTTCTTT. Its protein product is CASRSEVYTEAFF.

The chain joins TRBV11-2 to TRBJ1-1; maybe TRBD1 (6 bases). Trimming left V 1 base short and J 9 bases short, with 12 bases between. The CDR3 length is 13 residues. CDR1 is SGHAT, CDR2 FQNNGV, per germline. Here the CDR3 DNA reads TGTGCCAGCAGCTTAGGGGACACTACAAAAGCTTTCTTT. It specifies CASSLGDTTKAFF. Full variable domain (outside the CDR3, taken from reference TRBV11-2 and TRBJ1-1): EAGVAQSPRYKIIEKRQSVAFWCNPISGHATLYWYQQILGQGPKLLIQFQNNGVVDDSQLPKDRFSAERLKGVDSTLKIQPAKLEDSAVYLCASSLGDTTKAFFGQGTRLTVV.

As to this clone: Other DNA sequences in this specimen translate into the identical CDR3. The V and J genes are TRBV5-1 and TRBJ1-1; tentatively, D is TRBD1 (6 bases). The CDR3 runs to 13 residues. CDR1 and CDR2 (germline): SGHRS, YFSETQ. V dropped 0 bases and J dropped 8 bases, with 11 bases sitting between them. This chain's CDR3 is CASSLVQGREAFF. CDR3 coding DNA: TGCGCCAGCAGCTTGGTGCAGGGGCGAGAAGCTTTCTTT.

The chain combines TRBV19 with TRBJ2-3, with 7 bases matching TRBD1. V was pared by 4 bases and J by 5 bases, with 3 bases of the junction left unmatched. The length of the CDR3 is 13 residues. Germline V gives CDR1 LNHDA, CDR2 SQIVND (reference sequence). The CDR3 DNA follows: TGTGCCAGTAGTACGACAGGGAAAGATACGCAGTATTTT. Protein sequence: CASSTTGKDTQYF.